This T cell receptor (beta chain) was found in a study of T cell responses to AZD1222 COVID-19 vaccine. Study-wide results and caveats: Dominant CD4 TCR responses targeted spike regions 160-218 and 743-854. At baseline, seropositivity was found in only a handful of AZD1222 recipients. Donors in the cohort were predominantly white British and more often female, and clonal diversity was possibly underestimated. Nearly half of the spike-specific TCRs reportedly recognize variant regions that carry no mutations.

The CDR3 is made up of 15 amino acids. V lost 2 bases, J lost 0 bases, and 9 bases lay in between. CDR1 and CDR2 from the germline V gene are MNHEY and SVGAGI. The method was immunoSEQ multiplex PCR; TCRdb's version includes in-frame clones alone and lacks a portion of them. The repertoire holds tens of thousands of clones, 80% to 90% seen once, with roughly 2.5% in the top ten. In regard to this clone: Its specificity is unknown.

The sequences come from peripheral blood, collected 28 days after the second AZD1222 dose. The chain employs TRBV6-5 and TRBJ2-3, with D unresolved. The clonotype originates from an adult who received the AZD1222 COVID-19 vaccine. CDR3 region: CASSYNGFSTDTQYF. Here the CDR3 DNA reads TGTGCCAGCAGTTACAACGGCTTCAGCACAGATACGCAGTATTTT.